This T cell receptor beta chain was profiled in a study of T cells in Graves' hyperthyroidism and ophthalmopathy. Graves' hyperthyroidism qualified as stable when ophthalmopathy did not progress within 18 months. Investigators excluded patients with uncontrolled infection, other autoimmune disease, pregnancy or lactation. The PBMCs had their origin in 10 ml of fresh peripheral blood. Regions amplified from RNA transcripts were the TCR beta CDR3 regions. A first-round RT-PCR of the TCR CDR3 used the HTBI primer set. TCRdb reanalysed the multiplex PCR reads using MiXCR and keeps one entry per CDR3 protein. The sample lists about 210,000 distinct CDR3 sequences; around 18% were seen once. The study's findings and limits: Most expanded thyroid clonotypes above 0.001 recurred in blood.

The germline CDR1 and CDR2 sequences are SNHLY and FYNNEI. This CDR3 region has 14 residues. Trimming left V 1 base short and J 5 bases short, with 11 bases between. A note on this clonotype: No antigen is known for it.

The specimen was blood. The J gene is TRBJ1-2, the V gene TRBV2, with D perhaps TRBD1 (6 bases). This sequence originates from a middle-aged man with Graves' hyperthyroidism. As DNA, the CDR3 is TGTGCCAGCAGTGAAGACAGGGTCGGGTATGGCTACACCTTC. It encodes CASSEDRVGYGYTF.